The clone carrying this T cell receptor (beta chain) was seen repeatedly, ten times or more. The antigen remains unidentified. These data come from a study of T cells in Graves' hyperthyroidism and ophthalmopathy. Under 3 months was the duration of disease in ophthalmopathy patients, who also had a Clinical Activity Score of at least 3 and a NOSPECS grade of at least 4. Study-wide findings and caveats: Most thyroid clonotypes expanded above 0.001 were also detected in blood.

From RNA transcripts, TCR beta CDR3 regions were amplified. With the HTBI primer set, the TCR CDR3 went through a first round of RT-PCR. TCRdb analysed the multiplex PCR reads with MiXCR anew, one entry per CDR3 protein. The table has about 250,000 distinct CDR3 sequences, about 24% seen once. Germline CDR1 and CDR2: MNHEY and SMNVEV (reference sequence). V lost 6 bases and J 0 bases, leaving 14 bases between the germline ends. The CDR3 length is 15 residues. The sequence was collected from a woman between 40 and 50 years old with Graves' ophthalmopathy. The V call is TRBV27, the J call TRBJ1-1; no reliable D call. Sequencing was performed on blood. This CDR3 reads CASSLFAQVNTEAFF. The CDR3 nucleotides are TGTGCCAGCAGCCTCTTCGCTCAGGTGAACACTGAAGCTTTCTTT.